Listed here is a single T cell receptor (beta chain). The sample comes from a study of blood T cell repertoires in COVID-19. The wider study: Samples taken during acute and convalescent COVID-19 were collected in the United States, Italy and Spain. Sample material is recorded as cDNA or gDNA derived from T cells, B-cell-depleted T cells, or PBMCs.

Between the trimmed V and J ends, which lost 3 bases and 6 bases, there was a span of 14 bases. CDR1 is LGHNT and CDR2 is FRNRAP in the germline V gene. The CDR3 has 14 amino acids. Original analysis: Cell counts per sample came from amplifying reference gene primers. The method was immunoSEQ multiplex PCR; TCRdb's version includes in-frame clones alone and lacks a portion of them. V, J and clone size were drawn from that table, and D and trimming were deduced from the DNA. The table lists 300,000 to 350,000 clones, around nine tenths of them singletons. The chain is built from TRBV12-5 and TRBJ1-1, with TRBD1 as a possible D gene (5 bases). Sequencing input: peripheral blood. The receptor was isolated from a young woman who had recovered from COVID-19. The CDR3 DNA reads TGTGCTAGTGGTTTTGGGCCAACGGGGGCTGAAGCTTTCTTT. This translates into CASGFGPTGAEAFF.